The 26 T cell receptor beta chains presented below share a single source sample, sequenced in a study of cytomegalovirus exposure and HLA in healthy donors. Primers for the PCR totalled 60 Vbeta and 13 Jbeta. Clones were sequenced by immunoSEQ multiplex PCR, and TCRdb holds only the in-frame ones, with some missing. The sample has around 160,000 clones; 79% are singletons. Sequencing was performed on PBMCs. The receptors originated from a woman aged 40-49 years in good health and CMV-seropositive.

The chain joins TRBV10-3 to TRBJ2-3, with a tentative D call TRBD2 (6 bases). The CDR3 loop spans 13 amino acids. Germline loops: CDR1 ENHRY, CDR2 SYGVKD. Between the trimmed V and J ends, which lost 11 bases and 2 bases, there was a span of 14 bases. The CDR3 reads CAARGGDTDTQYF. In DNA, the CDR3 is TGTGCCGCGCGGGGCGGGGACACAGATACGCAGTATTTT.

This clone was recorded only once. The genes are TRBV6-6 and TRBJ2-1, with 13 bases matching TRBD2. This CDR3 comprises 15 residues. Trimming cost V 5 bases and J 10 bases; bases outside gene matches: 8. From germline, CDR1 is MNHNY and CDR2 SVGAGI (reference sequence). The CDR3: CASSPTSGGLREQFF. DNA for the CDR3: TGTGCCAGCAGTCCGACTAGCGGGGGGCTCCGGGAGCAGTTCTTC.

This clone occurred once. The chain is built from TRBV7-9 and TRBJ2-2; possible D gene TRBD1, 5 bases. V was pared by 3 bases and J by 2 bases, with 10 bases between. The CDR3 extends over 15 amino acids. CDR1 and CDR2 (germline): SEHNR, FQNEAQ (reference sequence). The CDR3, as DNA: TGTGCCAGCAGCTTGGGGCGACTTAACACCGGGGAGCTGTTTTTT. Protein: CASSLGRLNTGELFF. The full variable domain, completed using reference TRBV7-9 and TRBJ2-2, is DTGVSQNPRHKITKRGQNVTFRCDPISEHNRLYWYRQTLGQGPEFLTYFQNEAQLEKSRLLSDRFSAERPKGSFSTLEIQRTEQGDSAMYLCASSLGRLNTGELFFGEGSRLTVL.

As DNA, the CDR3 is TGTGCCAGCAGCTCGCCCGGACAGACAGAGACCCAGTACTTC. It encodes CASSSPGQTETQYF. The rearrangement links TRBV5-4 to TRBJ2-5; the D gene is possibly TRBD1 (6 bases). Deletions cut 3 bases from V and 4 bases from J, with 13 bases between. This CDR3 region has 14 residues. Germline loops: CDR1 SGHNT, CDR2 YYREEE (reference sequence).

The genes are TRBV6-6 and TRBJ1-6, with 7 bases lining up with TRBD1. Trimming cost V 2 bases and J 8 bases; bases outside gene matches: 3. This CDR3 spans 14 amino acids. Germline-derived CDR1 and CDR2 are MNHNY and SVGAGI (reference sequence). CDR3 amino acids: CASSYRQGDSPLHF. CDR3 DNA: TGTGCCAGCAGTTACCGACAGGGAGATTCACCCCTCCACTTT.

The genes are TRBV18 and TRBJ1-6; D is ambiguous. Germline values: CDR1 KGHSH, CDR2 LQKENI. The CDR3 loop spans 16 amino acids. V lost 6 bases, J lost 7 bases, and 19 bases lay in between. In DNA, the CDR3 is TGTGCCAGCTCCCCGATTCCGGTTGAGTGGAATTCACCCCTCCACTTT. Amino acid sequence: CASSPIPVEWNSPLHF.

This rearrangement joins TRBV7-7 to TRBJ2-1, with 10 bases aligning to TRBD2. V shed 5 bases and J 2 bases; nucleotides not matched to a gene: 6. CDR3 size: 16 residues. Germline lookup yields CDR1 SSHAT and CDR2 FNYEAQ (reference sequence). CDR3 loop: CASSPLAGATYNEQFF. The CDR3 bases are TGTGCCAGCAGCCCTCTAGCGGGGGCTACCTACAATGAGCAGTTCTTC.

CDR3 loop: CASSPVRGTGFTDTQYF. The DNA for the CDR3 is TGCGCCAGCAGCCCCGTGCGTGGGACAGGGTTCACAGATACGCAGTATTTT. The chain employs TRBV5-1 and TRBJ2-3; 9 nucleotides align to TRBD1. The CDR3 runs 17 residues. Trimming took 4 bases from V and 2 from J; bases not matched to a gene: 11. The germline V gene has CDR1 SGHRS and CDR2 YFSETQ.

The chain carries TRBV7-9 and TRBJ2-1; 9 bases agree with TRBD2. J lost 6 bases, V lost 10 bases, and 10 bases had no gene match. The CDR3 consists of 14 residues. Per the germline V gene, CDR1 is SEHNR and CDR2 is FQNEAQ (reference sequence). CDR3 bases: TGTGCCATGACGGGGGCTAGCGGGGCCAATGAGCAGTTCTTC. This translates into CAMTGASGANEQFF.

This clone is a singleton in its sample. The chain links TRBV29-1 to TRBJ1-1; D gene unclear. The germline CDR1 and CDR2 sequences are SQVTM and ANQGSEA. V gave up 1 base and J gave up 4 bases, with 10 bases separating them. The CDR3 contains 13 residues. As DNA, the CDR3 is TGCAGCGTTGAAGTCACGGAGGGCACTGAAGCTTTCTTT. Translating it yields CSVEVTEGTEAFF.

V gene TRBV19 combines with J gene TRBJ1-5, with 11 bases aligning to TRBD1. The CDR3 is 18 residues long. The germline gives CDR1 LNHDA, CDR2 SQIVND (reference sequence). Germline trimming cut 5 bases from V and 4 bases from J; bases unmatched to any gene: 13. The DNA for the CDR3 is TGTGCCAGTAGTGTAAAGGCGCCTGGGACAGGGGGGAATCAGCCCCAGCATTTT. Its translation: CASSVKAPGTGGNQPQHF.

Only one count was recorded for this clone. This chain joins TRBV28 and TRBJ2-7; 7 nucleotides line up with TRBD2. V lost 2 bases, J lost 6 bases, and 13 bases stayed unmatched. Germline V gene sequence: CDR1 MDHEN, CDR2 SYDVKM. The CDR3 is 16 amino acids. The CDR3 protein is CASSLGAASGSFEQYF. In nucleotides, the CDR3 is TGTGCCAGCAGTTTAGGTGCGGCTAGCGGTAGTTTCGAGCAGTACTTC.

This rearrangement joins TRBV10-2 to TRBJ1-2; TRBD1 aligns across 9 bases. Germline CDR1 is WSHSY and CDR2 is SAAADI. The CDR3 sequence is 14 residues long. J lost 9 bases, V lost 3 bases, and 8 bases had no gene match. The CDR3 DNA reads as TGCGCCAGCAGTGACCAAACAGGGGGCGGGAGCTACACCTTC. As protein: CASSDQTGGGSYTF.

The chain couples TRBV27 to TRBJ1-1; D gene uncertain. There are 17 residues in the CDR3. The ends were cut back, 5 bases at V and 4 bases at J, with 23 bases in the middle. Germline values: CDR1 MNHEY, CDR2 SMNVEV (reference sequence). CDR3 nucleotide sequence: TGTGCCAGCAGTCCGATTATAAACCGAGGCATCGGCACTGAAGCTTTCTTT. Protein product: CASSPIINRGIGTEAFF.

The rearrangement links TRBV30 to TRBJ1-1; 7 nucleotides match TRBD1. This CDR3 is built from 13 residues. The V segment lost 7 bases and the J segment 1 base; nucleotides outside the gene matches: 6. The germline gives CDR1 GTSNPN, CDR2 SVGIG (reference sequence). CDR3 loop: CASARQGNTEAFF. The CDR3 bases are TGTGCCTCGGCAAGACAGGGGAACACTGAAGCTTTCTTT.

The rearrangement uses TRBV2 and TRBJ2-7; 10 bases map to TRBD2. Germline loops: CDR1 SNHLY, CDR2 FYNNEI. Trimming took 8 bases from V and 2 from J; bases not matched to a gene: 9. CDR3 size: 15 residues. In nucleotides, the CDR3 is TGTGCCAGCCGGTATTTAGCGGGGGGACCCTACGAGCAGTACTTC. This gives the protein CASRYLAGGPYEQYF.

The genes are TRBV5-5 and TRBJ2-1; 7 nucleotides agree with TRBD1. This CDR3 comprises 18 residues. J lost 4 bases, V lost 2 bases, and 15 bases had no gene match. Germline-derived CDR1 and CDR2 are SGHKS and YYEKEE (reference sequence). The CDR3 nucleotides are TGTGCCAGCAGCTTAAACATTTTCCCGGGACAGACATACAATGAGCAGTTCTTC. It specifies CASSLNIFPGQTYNEQFF.

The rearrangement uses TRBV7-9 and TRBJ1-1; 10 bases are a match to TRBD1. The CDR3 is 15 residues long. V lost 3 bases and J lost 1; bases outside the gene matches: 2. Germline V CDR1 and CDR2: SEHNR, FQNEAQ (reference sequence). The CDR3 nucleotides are TGTGCCAGCAGCTTGGGGACAGGGGCGAACACTGAAGCTTTCTTT. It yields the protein CASSLGTGANTEAFF.

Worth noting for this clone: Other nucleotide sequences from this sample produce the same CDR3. CDR3: CASSLDTAQETQYF. The CDR3, as DNA: TGTGCCAGCAGCTTGGATACAGCACAAGAGACCCAGTACTTC. The V call is TRBV5-4, the J call TRBJ2-5, with D unresolved. Looked up from germline, CDR1 is SGHNT and CDR2 is YYREEE (reference sequence). The CDR3 consists of 14 residues. Trimming stripped 0 bases from V and 2 bases from J, with 8 bases between.

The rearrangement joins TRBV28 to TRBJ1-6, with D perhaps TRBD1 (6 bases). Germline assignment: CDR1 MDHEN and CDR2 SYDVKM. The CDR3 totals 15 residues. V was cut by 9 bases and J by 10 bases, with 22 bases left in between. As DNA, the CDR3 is TGTGCCAGTCTCCAATCCGGGACATTAGCGTCACCCCTCCACTTT. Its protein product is CASLQSGTLASPLHF.

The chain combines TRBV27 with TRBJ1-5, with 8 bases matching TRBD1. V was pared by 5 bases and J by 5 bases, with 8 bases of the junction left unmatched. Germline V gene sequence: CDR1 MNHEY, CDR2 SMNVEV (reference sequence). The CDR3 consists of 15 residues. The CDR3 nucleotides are TGTGCCAGCAGTCCTCTAGGACAGGGATATCAGCCCCAGCATTTT. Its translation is CASSPLGQGYQPQHF.

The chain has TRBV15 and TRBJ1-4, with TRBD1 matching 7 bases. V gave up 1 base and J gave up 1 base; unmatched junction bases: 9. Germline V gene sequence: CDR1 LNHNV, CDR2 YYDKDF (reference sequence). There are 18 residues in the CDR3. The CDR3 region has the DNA TGTGCCACCAGCAGAGGTGGACAGGCCTTACGAACTAATGAAAAACTGTTTTTT. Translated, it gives CATSRGGQALRTNEKLFF.

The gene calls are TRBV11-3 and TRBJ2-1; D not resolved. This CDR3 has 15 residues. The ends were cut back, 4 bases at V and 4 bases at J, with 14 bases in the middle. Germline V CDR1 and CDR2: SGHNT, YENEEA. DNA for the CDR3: TGTGCCAGCAGCTCCTCTGCAAGTCAGTACAATGAGCAGTTCTTC. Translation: CASSSSASQYNEQFF.

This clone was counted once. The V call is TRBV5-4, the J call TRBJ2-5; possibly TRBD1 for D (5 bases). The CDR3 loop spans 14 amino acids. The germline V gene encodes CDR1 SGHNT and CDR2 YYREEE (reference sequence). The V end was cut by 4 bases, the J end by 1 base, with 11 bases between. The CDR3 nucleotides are TGTGCCAGCAGCCCAGGCAGGGTCCAAGAGACCCAGTACTTC. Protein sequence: CASSPGRVQETQYF.

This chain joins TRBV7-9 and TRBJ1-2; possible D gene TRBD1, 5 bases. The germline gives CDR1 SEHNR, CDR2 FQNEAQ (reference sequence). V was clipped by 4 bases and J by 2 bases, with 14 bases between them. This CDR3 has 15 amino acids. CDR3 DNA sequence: TGTGCCAGCAGCTCGGCCCTAAGGGGCAACTATGGCTACACCTTC. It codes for CASSSALRGNYGYTF.

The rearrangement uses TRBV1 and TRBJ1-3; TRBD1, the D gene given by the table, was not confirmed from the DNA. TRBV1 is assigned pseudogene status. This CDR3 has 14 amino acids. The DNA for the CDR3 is TGCACCAGCAGCCAAGCCAGAAATGGAAACACCATATATTTT. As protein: CTSSQARNGNTIYF.